These T cell receptor beta chains were read from a single sample in a study of blood T cell repertoires in COVID-19. Clones were read by immunoSEQ multiplex PCR, and TCRdb kept only the in-frame ones, dropping some. This table holds approximately 300,000 clones, more than 75% found once. The sample consisted of peripheral blood. These receptors came from a woman aged 45-60 years with acute or convalescent COVID-19. Each CDR3 is given with its conserved first and last residue. Fields, in order: clone size, V gene, D gene, J gene, CDR3 protein, CDR3 DNA. A D gene is named only where the DNA matches it firmly. Size values are once, few and many counts, or a class for expanded clones, and some rows have none.

>NA|TRBV7-2|NA|TRBJ1-3
CASSPSRQVSGNTIYF
TGTGCCAGCAGCCCGAGTCGACAGGTCTCTGGAAACACCATATATTTT
>NA|TRBV4-1|TRBD2|TRBJ2-3
CASSQVLAASTDTQYF
TGCGCCAGCAGCCAAGTTCTAGCGGCTAGCACAGATACGCAGTATTTT
>NA|TRBV5-1|TRBD2|TRBJ2-1
CASSLGARLAGVNEQFF
TGCGCCAGCAGCTTGGGGGCCCGACTAGCGGGGGTCAATGAGCAGTTCTTC
>once|TRBV5-1|TRBD1|TRBJ1-1
CASSLGTGGFTEAFF
TGCGCCAGCAGCTTGGGTACAGGGGGCTTTACTGAAGCTTTCTTT
>NA|TRBV11-2|TRBD2|TRBJ2-7
CASSPLPGTSGSYEQYF
TGTGCCAGCAGCCCCTTGCCAGGGACTAGCGGTTCCTACGAGCAGTACTTC
>NA|TRBV10-3|NA|TRBJ2-7
CAISGAETYEQYF
TGTGCCATCAGTGGGGCAGAGACCTACGAGCAGTACTTC
>few|TRBV18|NA|TRBJ2-1
CASSESGGIGIEQFF
TGTGCCAGTTCAGAGTCCGGCGGGATCGGCATTGAGCAGTTCTTC
>NA|TRBV5-5|NA|TRBJ1-2
CASTLGQNTNYGYTF
TGTGCCAGCACCCTGGGGCAAAACACTAACTATGGCTACACCTTC
>NA|TRBV5-4|NA|TRBJ2-2
CASSGGPGNTGELFF
TGTGCCAGCAGCGGTGGTCCGGGTAACACCGGGGAGCTGTTTTTT
>NA|TRBV7-2|NA|TRBJ2-7
CASSIQGYEQYF
TGTGCCAGCAGCATCCAGGGGTACGAGCAGTACTTC
>NA|TRBV9|NA|TRBJ2-5
CASSEGTKQETQYF
TGTGCCAGCAGCGAGGGGACAAAGCAAGAGACCCAGTACTTC
>NA|TRBV6-6|NA|TRBJ2-1
CASSYSPGLVNEQFF
TGTGCCAGCAGTTACTCGCCGGGGTTGGTTAATGAGCAGTTCTTC
>few|TRBV2|NA|TRBJ2-6
CASSWRDSNQAGANVLTF
TGTGCCAGCAGTTGGAGGGACAGTAATCAAGCTGGGGCCAACGTCCTGACTTTC
>NA|TRBV28|NA|TRBJ2-3
CASRPSAGYTDTQYF
TGTGCCAGCAGACCTTCGGCAGGTTACACAGATACGCAGTATTTT
>NA|TRBV6-5|NA|TRBJ1-1
CASSATGPNTEAFF
TGTGCCAGCAGCGCAACAGGACCGAACACTGAAGCTTTCTTT
>NA|TRBV30|NA|TRBJ1-3
CAWSIGEGPFSGNTIYF
TGTGCCTGGAGCATTGGGGAGGGCCCTTTCTCTGGAAACACCATATATTTT
>NA|TRBV7-2|NA|TRBJ1-2
CASSFQAGGSYGYTF
TGTGCCAGCAGCTTTCAGGCGGGGGGAAGCTATGGCTACACCTTC
>NA|TRBV28|NA|TRBJ2-7
CASSFRPRLQYF
TGTGCCAGCAGTTTCAGGCCAAGGTTACAGTACTTC
>NA|TRBV6-5|NA|TRBJ1-5
CASSSGGGNQPQHF
TGTGCCAGCAGTTCAGGCGGGGGCAATCAGCCCCAGCATTTT
>NA|TRBV5-1|TRBD1|TRBJ1-4
CASSYGQGSREKLFF
TGCGCCAGCAGCTATGGACAGGGGTCCCGCGAAAAACTGTTTTTT
>NA|TRBV28|NA|TRBJ2-1
CASSLLVTTSHNEQFF
TGTGCCAGCAGTTTATTGGTGACTACTTCCCACAATGAGCAGTTCTTC
>NA|TRBV28|NA|TRBJ1-3
CAILGHHTIYF
TGTGCCATTCTGGGGCACCACACCATATATTTT
>NA|TRBV4-2|NA|TRBJ2-1
CASSQEPPRRNEQFF
TGTGCCAGCAGCCAAGAACCCCCCCGCCGGAATGAGCAGTTCTTC
>few|TRBV9|NA|TRBJ2-2
CASSSSLRDTSVTGELFF
TGTGCCAGCAGCTCAAGCCTCCGGGACACGAGCGTCACCGGGGAGCTGTTTTTT
>NA|TRBV6-1|NA|TRBJ1-6
CASSKGQRVGRSPLHF
TGTGCCAGCAGTAAAGGACAGCGAGTGGGAAGATCACCCCTCCACTTT
>NA|TRBV5-1|NA|TRBJ2-2
CASSLVAGNTGELFF
TGCGCCAGCAGCTTGGTCGCAGGGAACACCGGGGAGCTGTTTTTT
>NA|TRBV7-6|TRBD1|TRBJ1-2
CASSSPGQGDYGYTF
TGTGCCAGCAGCTCCCCGGGACAGGGGGACTATGGCTACACCTTC
>once|TRBV20-1|NA|TRBJ1-2
CSARQNYGYTF
TGCAGTGCTAGACAGAACTATGGCTACACCTTC
>NA|TRBV6-5|TRBD1|TRBJ2-7
CASSDRESHYEQYF
TGTGCCAGCAGCGACAGGGAAAGTCACTACGAGCAGTACTTC
>NA|TRBV29-1|NA|TRBJ2-1
CSVVPGWSYNEQFF
TGCAGCGTTGTCCCAGGGTGGTCCTACAATGAGCAGTTCTTC
>NA|TRBV28|NA|TRBJ2-3
CASSLGQSTDTQYF
TGTGCCAGCAGTCTAGGACAGTCCACAGATACGCAGTATTTT
>NA|TRBV7-2|NA|TRBJ1-4
CASSLGPWGGNEKLFF
TGTGCCAGCAGCTTAGGCCCCTGGGGGGGAAATGAAAAACTGTTTTTT
>NA|TRBV27|NA|TRBJ1-6
CASSLRSSPLHF
TGTGCCAGCAGTCTCCGAAGCTCACCCCTCCACTTT
>NA|TRBV28|NA|TRBJ1-5
CASSLSSIGFWSNQPQHF
TGTGCCAGCAGTTTGTCATCAATCGGGTTTTGGAGCAATCAGCCCCAGCATTTT
>NA|TRBV5-1|TRBD1|TRBJ2-7
CASRLGQGNEQYF
TGCGCCAGCCGACTCGGACAGGGAAACGAGCAGTACTTC
>NA|TRBV10-3|TRBD1|TRBJ1-1
CAISKTGENTEAFF
TGTGCCATCAGTAAGACAGGGGAGAACACTGAAGCTTTCTTT
>NA|TRBV9|NA|TRBJ2-3
CASSVLAVSSTDTQYF
TGTGCCAGCAGCGTTTTGGCGGTTTCTAGCACAGATACGCAGTATTTT
>NA|TRBV9|NA|TRBJ2-7
CASSPQTSYEQYF
TGTGCCAGCAGCCCCCAGACTAGCTACGAGCAGTACTTC
>NA|TRBV6-5|TRBD1|TRBJ1-1
CASSQNRGLGTEAFF
TGTGCCAGCAGCCAAAACAGGGGGCTGGGCACTGAAGCTTTCTTT
>NA|TRBV10-3|TRBD1|TRBJ1-2
CAISESDRVGYGYTF
TGTGCCATCAGTGAGTCTGACAGGGTGGGCTATGGCTACACCTTC
>few|TRBV20-1|TRBD1|TRBJ1-2
CSASSPQGANYGYTF
TGCAGTGCTAGTTCTCCCCAGGGGGCTAACTATGGCTACACCTTC
>NA|TRBV7-2|NA|TRBJ2-7
CASSPRGRAGPEQYF
TGTGCCAGCAGCCCACGAGGCCGGGCGGGCCCCGAGCAGTACTTC
>NA|TRBV10-2|TRBD1|TRBJ2-3
CASRQGSTDTQYF
TGCGCCAGCCGACAGGGGAGCACAGATACGCAGTATTTT
>NA|TRBV7-2|NA|TRBJ1-4
CASSLGPSNEKLFF
TGTGCCAGCAGCTTAGGGCCAAGTAATGAAAAACTGTTTTTT
>NA|TRBV6-1|NA|TRBJ2-6
CASSVTYRSSGANVLTF
TGTGCCAGCAGTGTAACCTATCGTAGCTCTGGGGCCAACGTCCTGACTTTC
>NA|TRBV18|NA|TRBJ2-7
CASSGWSSYEQYF
TGTGCCAGCTCAGGGTGGAGCTCCTACGAGCAGTACTTC
>few|TRBV2|NA|TRBJ2-1
CASSPGQNNEQFF
TGTGCCAGCAGTCCGGGACAAAACAATGAGCAGTTCTTC
>NA|TRBV14|NA|TRBJ2-7
CASRGPLANEQYF
TGTGCCAGCAGGGGTCCCCTAGCCAACGAGCAGTACTTC
>NA|TRBV5-1|NA|TRBJ1-1
CASSPGHDTEAFF
TGCGCCAGCAGCCCCGGACACGACACTGAAGCTTTCTTT